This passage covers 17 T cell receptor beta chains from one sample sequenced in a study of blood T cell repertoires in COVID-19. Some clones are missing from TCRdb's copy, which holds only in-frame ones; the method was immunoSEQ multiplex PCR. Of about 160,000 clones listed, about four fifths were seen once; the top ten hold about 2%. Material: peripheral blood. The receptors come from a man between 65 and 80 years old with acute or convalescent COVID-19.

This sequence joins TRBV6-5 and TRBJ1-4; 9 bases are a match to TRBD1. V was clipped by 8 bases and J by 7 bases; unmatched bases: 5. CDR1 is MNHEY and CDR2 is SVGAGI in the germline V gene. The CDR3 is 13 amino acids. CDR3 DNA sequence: TGTGCCAGCCGGGGGACAGGGCTTGAAAAACTGTTTTTT. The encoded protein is CASRGTGLEKLFF.

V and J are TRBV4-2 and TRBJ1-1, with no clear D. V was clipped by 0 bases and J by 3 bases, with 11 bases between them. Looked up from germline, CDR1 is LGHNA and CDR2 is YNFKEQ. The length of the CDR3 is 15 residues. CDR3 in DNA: TGTGCCAGCAGCCAAGATGCCCAGAAATACACTGAAGCTTTCTTT. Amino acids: CASSQDAQKYTEAFF.

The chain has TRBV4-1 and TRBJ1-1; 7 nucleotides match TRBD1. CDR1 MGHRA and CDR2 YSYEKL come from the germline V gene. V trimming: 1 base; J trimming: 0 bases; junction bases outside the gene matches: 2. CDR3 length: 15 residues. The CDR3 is CASSQADRLNTEAFF. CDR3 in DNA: TGCGCCAGCAGCCAAGCGGACAGGTTGAACACTGAAGCTTTCTTT.

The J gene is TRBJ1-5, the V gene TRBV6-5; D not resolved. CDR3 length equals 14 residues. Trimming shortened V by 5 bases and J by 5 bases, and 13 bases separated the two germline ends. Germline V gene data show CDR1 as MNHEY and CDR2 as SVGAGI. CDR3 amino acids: CASSTRARDQPQHF. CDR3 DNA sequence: TGTGCCAGCAGTACTAGGGCTCGGGATCAGCCCCAGCATTTT.

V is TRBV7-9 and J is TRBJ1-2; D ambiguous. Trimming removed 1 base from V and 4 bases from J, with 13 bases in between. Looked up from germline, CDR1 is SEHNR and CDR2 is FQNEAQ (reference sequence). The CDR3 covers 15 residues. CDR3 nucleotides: TGTGCCAGCAGCTTAGAAAATGGCGAGGTCTATGGCTACACCTTC. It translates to CASSLENGEVYGYTF. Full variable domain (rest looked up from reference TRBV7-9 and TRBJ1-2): DTGVSQNPRHKITKRGQNVTFRCDPISEHNRLYWYRQTLGQGPEFLTYFQNEAQLEKSRLLSDRFSAERPKGSFSTLEIQRTEQGDSAMYLCASSLENGEVYGYTFGSGTRLTVV.

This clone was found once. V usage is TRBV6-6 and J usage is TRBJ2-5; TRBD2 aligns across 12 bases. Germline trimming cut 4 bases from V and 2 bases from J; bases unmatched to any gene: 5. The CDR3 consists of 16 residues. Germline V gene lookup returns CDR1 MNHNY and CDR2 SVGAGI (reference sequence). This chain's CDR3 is CASSFRLAGVQETQYF. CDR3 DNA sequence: TGTGCCAGCAGTTTCCGACTAGCGGGGGTTCAAGAGACCCAGTACTTC.

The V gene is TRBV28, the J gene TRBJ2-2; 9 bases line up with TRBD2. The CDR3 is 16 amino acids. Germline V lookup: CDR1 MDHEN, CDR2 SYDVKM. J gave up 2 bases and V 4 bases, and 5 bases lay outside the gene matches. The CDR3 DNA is TGTGCCAGCAGTTCCCCGACTAGCGGAAACACCGGGGAGCTGTTTTTT. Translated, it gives CASSSPTSGNTGELFF.

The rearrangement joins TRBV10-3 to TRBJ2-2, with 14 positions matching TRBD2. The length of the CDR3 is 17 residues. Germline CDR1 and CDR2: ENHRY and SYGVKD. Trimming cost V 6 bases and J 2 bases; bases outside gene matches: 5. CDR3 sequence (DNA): TGTGCCATCAGCTGGACTAGCGGGAGGTCTAACACCGGGGAGCTGTTTTTT. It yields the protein CAISWTSGRSNTGELFF.

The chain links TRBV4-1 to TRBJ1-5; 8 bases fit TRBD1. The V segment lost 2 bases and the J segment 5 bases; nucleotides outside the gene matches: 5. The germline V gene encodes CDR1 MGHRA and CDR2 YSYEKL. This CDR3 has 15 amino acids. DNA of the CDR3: TGCGCCAGCAGCCAAACAGGGGGGAATGATCAGCCCCAGCATTTT. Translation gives CASSQTGGNDQPQHF.

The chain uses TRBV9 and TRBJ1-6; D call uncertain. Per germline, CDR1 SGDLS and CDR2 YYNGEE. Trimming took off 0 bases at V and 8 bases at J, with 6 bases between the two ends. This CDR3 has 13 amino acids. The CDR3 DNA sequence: TGTGCCAGCAGCGTAGTTCTAGATTCACCCCTCCACTTT. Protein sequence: CASSVVLDSPLHF.

The CDR3 region is CASSLGLAAQETQYF. CDR3 nucleotide sequence: TGCGCCAGCAGCTTGGGACTAGCGGCACAAGAGACCCAGTACTTC. The chain combines TRBV5-1 with TRBJ2-5; TRBD2 agrees at 9 bases. The CDR3 extends over 15 amino acids. Trimming removed 0 bases from V and 2 bases from J; junction bases left unmatched: 2. Per the germline V gene, CDR1 is SGHRS and CDR2 is YFSETQ.

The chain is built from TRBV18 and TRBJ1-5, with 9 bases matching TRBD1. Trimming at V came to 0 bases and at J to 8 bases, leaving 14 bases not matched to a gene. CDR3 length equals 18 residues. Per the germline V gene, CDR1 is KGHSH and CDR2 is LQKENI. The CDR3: CASSPPEEAGQGFEPQHF. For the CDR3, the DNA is TGTGCCAGCTCACCACCGGAGGAGGCTGGACAGGGGTTTGAGCCCCAGCATTTT.

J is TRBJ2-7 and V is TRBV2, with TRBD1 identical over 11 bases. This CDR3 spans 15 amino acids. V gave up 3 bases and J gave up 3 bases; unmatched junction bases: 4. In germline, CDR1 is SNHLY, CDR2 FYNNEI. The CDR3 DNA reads TGTGCCAGCAGTGAGGGACAGGGGGTTTTCTACGAGCAGTACTTC. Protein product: CASSEGQGVFYEQYF.

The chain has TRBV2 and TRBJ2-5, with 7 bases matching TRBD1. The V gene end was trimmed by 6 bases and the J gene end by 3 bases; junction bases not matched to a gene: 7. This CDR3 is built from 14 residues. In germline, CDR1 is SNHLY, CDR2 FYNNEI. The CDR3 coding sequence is TGTGCCAGCAGCTTAGACAGGGTCGAAGAGACCCAGTACTTC. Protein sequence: CASSLDRVEETQYF.

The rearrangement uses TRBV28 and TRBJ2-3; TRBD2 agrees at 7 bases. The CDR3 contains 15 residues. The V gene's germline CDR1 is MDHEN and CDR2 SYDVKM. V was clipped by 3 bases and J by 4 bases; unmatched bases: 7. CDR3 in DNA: TGTGCCAGCAGTTTGAGCGGGGCCGGGGCAGATACGCAGTATTTT. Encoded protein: CASSLSGAGADTQYF.

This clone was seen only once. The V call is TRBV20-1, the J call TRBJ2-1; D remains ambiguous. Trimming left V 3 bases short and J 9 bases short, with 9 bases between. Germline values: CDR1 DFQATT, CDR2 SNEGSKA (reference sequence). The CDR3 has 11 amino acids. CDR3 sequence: CSASEHVEQFF. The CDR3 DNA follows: TGCAGTGCTAGTGAACACGTTGAGCAGTTCTTC.

The CDR3 region has the DNA TGTGCCAGCAGCCAAGATATTAGCGGGAGGCAAGAGACCCAGTACTTC. Amino acid sequence: CASSQDISGRQETQYF. The genes are TRBV3-1 (or the pseudogene TRBV3-2) and TRBJ2-5; TRBD2 aligns across 10 bases. V was clipped by 0 bases and J by 2 bases; unmatched bases: 3. This CDR3 has 16 amino acids. The germline V gene encodes CDR1 LGHDT and CDR2 YNNKEL (reference sequence).